A selection of T cell receptor beta chains follows, all from one sample in a study of blood T cell repertoires in COVID-19. The protocol was immunoSEQ multiplex PCR, while the TCRdb copy is restricted to in-frame clones and leaves out a portion. The data show under 300,000 clones, with approximately 86% seen just once and less than 8.5% held by the top ten. What was sequenced was peripheral blood. Receptors were obtained from a woman in her 70s with active or convalescent COVID-19. The conserved cysteine and the conserved F or W are not part of the CDR3 here. The D gene is left open where the match is weak. A row's size may be missing; if present it is once, few, many or a size class.

V,J,D,size,CDR3
TRBV2,TRBJ2-3,TRBD1,-,ASRSTGEDTQY
TRBV7-9,TRBJ1-3,-,once,ASSLAGSGNTIY
TRBV21-1,TRBJ1-1,-,-,ASSKDGGRVNTEAF
TRBV7-9,TRBJ1-1,-,-,ASSPTGPTEAF
TRBV28,TRBJ1-1,-,-,ASGNRQPNTEAF
TRBV7-9,TRBJ1-5,TRBD1,-,ATRGAGDSQPQH
TRBV19,TRBJ1-2,-,-,ASSIGQGRDGYT
TRBV7-9,TRBJ1-5,-,-,ASSLAGQGQPQH
TRBV5-4,TRBJ1-3,-,-,ASSPSSGNTIY
TRBV5-1,TRBJ2-6,-,-,ASMVGRSSGANVLT
TRBV18,TRBJ1-1,TRBD1,-,ASSFRTGEMNTEAF
TRBV19,TRBJ2-5,TRBD2,-,ASSIRGGEETQY
TRBV2,TRBJ2-7,TRBD1,once,ASGTAPQVNEQY
TRBV18,TRBJ2-1,-,-,ASSPPGGANNEQF
TRBV9,TRBJ1-3,TRBD1,-,ASSVVAATGHPFNSAGNTIY
TRBV6-5,TRBJ1-2,-,-,ASREAPKDGYT
TRBV20-1,TRBJ1-6,-,few,SASASSVNSPLH
TRBV6-5,TRBJ1-2,-,-,ASSYSRGGRGYT
TRBV20-1,TRBJ2-7,-,-,SASVRTNSYEQY
TRBV6-5,TRBJ1-1,TRBD1,-,ASSDRGVAEAF
TRBV3-1/TRBV3-2,TRBJ2-1,TRBD1,-,ASSQSGQGYNEQF
TRBV12-3/TRBV12-4,TRBJ2-7,-,once,ASSLATVNEQY
TRBV19,TRBJ2-1,TRBD2,few,ASSIRPAGGFYNEQF
TRBV18,TRBJ1-1,TRBD1,once,ASSRPGPGQGHTEAF
TRBV24-1,TRBJ1-1,-,-,ATSGPAAGAEAF
TRBV7-3,TRBJ1-6,-,-,ASSLTDSPLH
TRBV24-1,TRBJ2-1,-,-,ATSDLTGRGDEQF
TRBV3-1/TRBV3-2,TRBJ1-2,-,once,ASGGLGGYT
TRBV9,TRBJ1-2,-,few,ASSVVAGGDYGYT
TRBV6-2/TRBV6-3,TRBJ1-2,-,-,ASSYSTGGYT
TRBV7-2,TRBJ1-2,TRBD1,-,ASSVGQLYGYT
TRBV4-1,TRBJ1-5,TRBD1,-,ASSQDRDRENQPQH
TRBV10-3,TRBJ1-1,-,few,AISDFQGRLEAF
TRBV13,TRBJ2-1,TRBD2,-,ASSPDSGGAWNEQF
TRBV3-1/TRBV3-2,TRBJ2-7,-,-,ASSPQGSSYEQY
TRBV2,TRBJ2-3,-,-,AGHGSTDTQY
TRBV5-1,TRBJ1-1,-,-,ASSLAGRENTEAF
TRBV2,TRBJ2-3,-,-,ASSVQGSTDTQY
TRBV25-1,TRBJ1-3,-,-,ASSAQGIAGGNTIY
TRBV3-1/TRBV3-2,TRBJ1-1,-,few,ASSQDSGMTEAF
TRBV28,TRBJ1-1,TRBD1,-,ASSFTGGRTEAF
TRBV29-1,TRBJ1-4,-,-,SVLGPDRTNEKLF
TRBV7-9,TRBJ1-2,-,-,ASSDQGVGGYT
TRBV6-4,TRBJ2-3,-,-,ASPFGTEDTQY
TRBV5-8,TRBJ2-2,TRBD2,-,ASSLLAGAMNTGELF
TRBV5-4,TRBJ1-6,-,-,ASSLGDSVNSPLH
TRBV6-2/TRBV6-3,TRBJ2-5,-,-,ASTPLGGGAGAQY
TRBV24-1,TRBJ2-3,TRBD2,-,ATSDDGGGDTQY
TRBV7-9,TRBJ1-1,-,-,ASSPGDRNSVEDEAF
TRBV11-2,TRBJ1-4,-,few,ASSLGLGGNNEKLF
TRBV27,TRBJ1-1,-,-,ASRGLGRGEAF
TRBV9,TRBJ1-3,-,few,ASSVDNYNSGNTIY
TRBV6-7,TRBJ2-7,TRBD1,-,ASSYSRRSGTGGFYEQY
TRBV9,TRBJ2-1,TRBD2,-,ASSARLAGYNEQF
TRBV11-2,TRBJ2-5,TRBD2,-,ASSLGAGGLIETQY
TRBV5-1,TRBJ2-2,TRBD1,-,ASSSGTGSSTGELF
TRBV10-3,TRBJ2-2,-,-,AIAGQGNTGELF